A selection of T cell receptor beta chains follows, all from one sample in a study of blood T cell repertoires in COVID-19. Profiling relied on immunoSEQ multiplex PCR, and the TCRdb table lists in-frame clones only, not all of them. In the table there are about 210,000 clones, roughly 80% of which are singletons. Sequenced sample: peripheral blood. The receptors stem from a man in his sixties with acute or convalescent COVID-19. Each CDR3 is given with its conserved first and last residue. Each record gives: J gene, clone size, V gene, D gene, CDR3 protein, CDR3 DNA. The D gene is left open where the match is weak. Rows may omit the clone size; those that give it use once, few, many or a size class.

TRBJ1-4 | - | TRBV6-5 | TRBD1 | CASSGMTGYLEKLFF | TGTGCCAGCAGCGGCATGACAGGGTACTTGGAAAAACTGTTTTTT
TRBJ2-7 | once | TRBV12-5 | TRBD2 | CASGLVLAGGPYEQYF | TGTGCTAGTGGTTTGGTACTAGCGGGGGGGCCCTACGAGCAGTACTTC
TRBJ1-1 | - | TRBV27 | - | CASSLMVETEAFF | TGTGCCAGCAGTTTAATGGTAGAAACTGAAGCTTTCTTT
TRBJ1-5 | few | TRBV10-2 | - | CASSVAGNQPQHF | TGCGCCAGCAGTGTGGCAGGCAATCAGCCCCAGCATTTT
TRBJ2-3 | - | TRBV4-3 | TRBD2 | CASSPVGLDGDTQYF | TGCGCCAGCAGCCCAGTCGGACTAGACGGGGATACGCAGTATTTT
TRBJ2-2 | - | TRBV18 | TRBD2 | CASSREGHTGELFF | TGTGCCAGCTCACGGGAGGGCCACACCGGGGAGCTGTTTTTT
TRBJ2-1 | - | TRBV29-1 | - | CSVVSGFHNEQFF | TGCAGCGTTGTATCAGGTTTCCACAATGAGCAGTTCTTC
TRBJ2-7 | - | TRBV27 | TRBD2 | CASSPGLAGRYEQYF | TGTGCCAGCAGTCCGGGACTAGCGGGGCGGTACGAGCAGTACTTC
TRBJ1-1 | - | TRBV11-2 | - | CASSTGNTEAFF | TGTGCCAGCAGCACAGGGAACACTGAAGCTTTCTTT
TRBJ1-5 | few | TRBV5-6 | TRBD1 | CASSFQGVENNQPQHF | TGTGCCAGCAGCTTTCAGGGGGTTGAGAACAATCAGCCCCAGCATTTT
TRBJ2-5 | - | TRBV11-1 | - | CASSFGETQYF | TGTGCCAGCAGCTTCGGAGAGACCCAGTACTTC
TRBJ2-1 | - | TRBV24-1 | TRBD2 | CATSLADKSYNEQFF | TGTGCCACCAGTCTAGCGGATAAGTCCTACAATGAGCAGTTCTTC
TRBJ1-2 | - | TRBV2 | - | CASATGYGYTF | TGTGCCAGCGCAACAGGGTATGGCTACACCTTC
TRBJ2-5 | - | TRBV6-5 | TRBD1 | CASSPGKQGMETQYF | TGTGCCAGCAGCCCCGGCAAACAGGGGATGGAGACCCAGTACTTC
TRBJ1-2 | once | TRBV19 | TRBD1 | CASSIVGRGRVGYTF | TGTGCCAGTAGTATCGTTGGCAGGGGGCGCGTGGGCTACACCTTC
TRBJ2-7 | - | TRBV5-1 | - | CASSLDLSGVGEQYF | TGCGCCAGCAGCTTGGACTTGTCGGGGGTGGGCGAGCAGTACTTC
TRBJ2-3 | - | TRBV9 | TRBD1 | CASSVKTGEDTQYF | TGTGCCAGCAGCGTTAAGACAGGGGAGGATACGCAGTATTTT
TRBJ2-7 | - | TRBV18 | - | CASSPSAGVTYEQYF | TGTGCCAGCTCACCTTCGGCAGGGGTCACCTACGAGCAGTACTTC
TRBJ2-3 | - | TRBV27 | TRBD1 | CASSVTGGAGTDTQYF | TGTGCCAGCAGCGTAACAGGGGGCGCTGGCACAGATACGCAGTATTTT
TRBJ1-5 | - | TRBV7-9 | TRBD1 | CASSQTGGQPQHF | TGTGCCAGCAGCCAGACAGGGGGTCAGCCCCAGCATTTT
TRBJ2-7 | - | TRBV10-3 | TRBD1 | CAISKNSGTGLSYEQYF | TGTGCCATCAGTAAAAACTCCGGGACAGGGCTCTCCTACGAGCAGTACTTC
TRBJ1-4 | - | TRBV4-1 | - | CASSQDVGGVNEKLFF | TGCGCCAGCAGCCAAGATGTGGGAGGAGTAAATGAAAAACTGTTTTTT
TRBJ1-2 | - | TRBV5-4 | TRBD1 | CASIQDRDYGYTF | TGTGCCAGCATACAGGACAGGGACTATGGCTACACCTTC
TRBJ1-3 | - | TRBV6-5 | - | CASSKLAGPGNTIYF | TGTGCCAGCAGTAAGCTCGCGGGACCTGGAAACACCATATATTTT
TRBJ2-7 | - | TRBV4-3 | - | CASSQGHSTYEQYF | TGCGCCAGCAGCCAAGGGCACAGTACCTACGAGCAGTACTTC
TRBJ1-5 | - | TRBV19 | - | CASRKGGHQSNQPQHF | TGTGCCAGTAGGAAGGGAGGACACCAAAGCAATCAGCCCCAGCATTTT
TRBJ2-1 | - | TRBV5-3 | TRBD2 | CARRLAGPDWEQFF | TGTGCCAGAAGACTAGCGGGCCCGGATTGGGAGCAGTTCTTC
TRBJ1-2 | - | TRBV19 | - | CASSIDSALKIENYGYTF | TGTGCCAGTAGTATAGATTCCGCCCTAAAAATCGAAAACTATGGCTACACCTTC
TRBJ1-1 | once | TRBV3-1/TRBV3-2 | - | CASRNTENTEAFF | TGTGCCAGCAGAAATACAGAGAACACTGAAGCTTTCTTT
TRBJ1-5 | - | TRBV5-1 | - | CASSLVGESNQPQHF | TGCGCCAGCAGCTTGGTCGGGGAGAGCAATCAGCCCCAGCATTTT
TRBJ2-3 | - | TRBV9 | TRBD1 | CASSVDGQGSDTQYF | TGTGCCAGCAGCGTAGATGGACAGGGGTCAGATACGCAGTATTTT
TRBJ1-2 | - | TRBV28 | TRBD1 | CASATGAYGYTF | TGTGCCAGCGCGACAGGGGCCTATGGCTACACCTTC
TRBJ1-1 | - | TRBV6-6 | - | CASSYGGVTEAFF | TGTGCCAGCAGTTACGGCGGGGTCACTGAAGCTTTCTTT
TRBJ2-1 | - | TRBV14 | - | CASSQDLTGRLYNEQFF | TGTGCCAGCAGCCAAGATCTGACGGGAAGGCTTTACAATGAGCAGTTCTTC
TRBJ2-7 | few | TRBV2 | - | CASILSGAPGPEQYF | TGTGCCAGCATTCTCTCGGGAGCCCCTGGTCCCGAGCAGTACTTC
TRBJ1-5 | - | TRBV18 | - | CASSPRRDNGYSNQPQHF | TGTGCCAGCTCCCCCCGCCGGGACAACGGGTATAGCAATCAGCCCCAGCATTTT
TRBJ2-4 | - | TRBV3-1/TRBV3-2 | - | CASSRREALAKNIQYF | TGTGCCAGCAGCCGACGAGAGGCACTAGCCAAAAACATTCAGTACTTC
TRBJ2-7 | - | TRBV18 | TRBD2 | CASSPLAGVREQYF | TGTGCCAGCTCCCCACTAGCGGGAGTACGGGAGCAGTACTTC
TRBJ1-5 | - | TRBV10-3 | TRBD1 | CAISEDRGAQPQHF | TGTGCCATCAGTGAGGACAGGGGAGCTCAGCCCCAGCATTTT
TRBJ2-1 | - | TRBV10-2 | TRBD2 | CASSERLASLLNEQFF | TGCGCCAGCAGTGAAAGACTAGCGTCCCTTCTAAATGAGCAGTTCTTC
TRBJ2-3 | - | TRBV19 | TRBD2 | CASNHGGLAGYTDTQYF | TGTGCCAGTAATCACGGCGGGCTAGCGGGTTACACAGATACGCAGTATTTT
TRBJ1-1 | - | TRBV7-2 | - | CASSLQGVTEAFF | TGTGCCAGCAGCTTACAGGGCGTCACTGAAGCTTTCTTT
TRBJ2-5 | - | TRBV25-1 | - | CASSESGVYQETQYF | TGTGCCAGCAGTGAATCGGGGGTTTACCAAGAGACCCAGTACTTC
TRBJ1-2 | - | TRBV6-2/TRBV6-3 | - | CASSYSSQNYGYTF | TGTGCCAGCAGTTACTCTTCCCAGAACTATGGCTACACCTTC
TRBJ1-3 | - | TRBV19 | - | CASSIRDTYSGNTIYF | TGTGCCAGTAGTATACGGGACACCTACTCTGGAAACACCATATATTTT
TRBJ2-3 | - | TRBV7-7 | TRBD1 | CASSPNPLGQTTDTQYF | TGTGCCAGCAGCCCGAACCCCCTGGGACAGACGACAGATACGCAGTATTTT
TRBJ2-2 | once | TRBV5-6 | - | CASSVGGPGELFF | TGTGCCAGCAGCGTAGGGGGACCCGGGGAGCTGTTTTTT
TRBJ2-2 | - | TRBV10-1 | - | CASSKGQNTGELFF | TGCGCCAGCAGTAAGGGGCAGAACACCGGGGAGCTGTTTTTT
TRBJ2-3 | - | TRBV19 | - | CASSIGGNRVWADTQYF | TGTGCCAGTAGTATTGGGGGAAACAGGGTTTGGGCAGATACGCAGTATTTT
TRBJ1-5 | few | TRBV4-1 | - | CASSQEQFSNQPQHF | TGCGCCAGCAGCCAAGAACAATTTAGCAATCAGCCCCAGCATTTT
TRBJ2-3 | - | TRBV2 | - | CASSGNSGTQYF | TGTGCCAGCAGCGGGAACAGCGGTACGCAGTATTTT
TRBJ2-7 | - | TRBV9 | TRBD2 | CASSAQAGIYEQYF | TGTGCCAGCAGCGCCCAAGCGGGAATCTACGAGCAGTACTTC
TRBJ1-5 | - | TRBV7-8 | - | CASSLEWTGNQPQHF | TGTGCCAGCAGCTTAGAGTGGACAGGCAATCAGCCCCAGCATTTT
TRBJ1-1 | - | TRBV6-2/TRBV6-3 | - | CASSYSTQGNTEAFF | TGTGCCAGCAGTTACTCGACACAGGGAAACACTGAAGCTTTCTTT
TRBJ1-4 | - | TRBV19 | TRBD1 | CASSAGTGWEKLFF | TGTGCCAGTAGTGCCGGGACAGGGTGGGAAAAACTGTTTTTT
TRBJ1-1 | - | TRBV11-3 | - | CASSLGATEAFF | TGTGCCAGCAGCTTAGGCGCGACTGAAGCTTTCTTT
TRBJ1-4 | - | TRBV19 | - | CASRISTDATNEKLFF | TGTGCCAGTAGAATCTCTACAGATGCAACTAATGAAAAACTGTTTTTT